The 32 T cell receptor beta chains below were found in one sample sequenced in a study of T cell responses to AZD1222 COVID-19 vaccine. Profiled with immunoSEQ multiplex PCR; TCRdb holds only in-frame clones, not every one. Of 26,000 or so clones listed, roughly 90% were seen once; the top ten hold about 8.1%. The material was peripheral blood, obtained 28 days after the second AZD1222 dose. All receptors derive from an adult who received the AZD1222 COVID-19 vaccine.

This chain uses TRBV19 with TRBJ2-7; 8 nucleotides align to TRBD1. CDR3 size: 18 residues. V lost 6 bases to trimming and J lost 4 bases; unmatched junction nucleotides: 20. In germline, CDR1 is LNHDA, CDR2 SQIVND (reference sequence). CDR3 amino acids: CASSPFRRGRIHPYEQYF. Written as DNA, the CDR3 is TGTGCCAGTAGCCCCTTCCGCAGGGGGCGCATCCACCCGTACGAGCAGTACTTC.

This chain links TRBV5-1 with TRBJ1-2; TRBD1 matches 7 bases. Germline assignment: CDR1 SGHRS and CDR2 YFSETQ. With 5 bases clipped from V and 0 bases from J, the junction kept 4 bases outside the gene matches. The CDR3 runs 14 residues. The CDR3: CASSNGQANYGYTF. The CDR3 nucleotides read TGCGCCAGCAGTAACGGACAGGCTAACTATGGCTACACCTTC.

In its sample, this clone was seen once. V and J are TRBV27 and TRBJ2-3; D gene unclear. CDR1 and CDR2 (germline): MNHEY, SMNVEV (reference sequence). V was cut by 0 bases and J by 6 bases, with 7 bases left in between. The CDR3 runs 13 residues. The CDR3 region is CASSLSIADTQYF. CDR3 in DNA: TGTGCCAGCAGTTTATCGATTGCGGATACGCAGTATTTT.

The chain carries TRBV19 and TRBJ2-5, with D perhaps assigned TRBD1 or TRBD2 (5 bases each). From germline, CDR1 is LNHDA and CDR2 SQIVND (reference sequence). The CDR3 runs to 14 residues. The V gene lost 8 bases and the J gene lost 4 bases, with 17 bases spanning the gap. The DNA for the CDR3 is TGTGCCAGTCGAAACCGGGACGAGGTAGAGACCCAGTACTTC. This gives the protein CASRNRDEVETQYF. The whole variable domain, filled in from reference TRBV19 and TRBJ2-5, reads DGGITQSPKYLFRKEGQNVTLSCEQNLNHDAMYWYRQDPGQGLRLIYYSQIVNDFQKGDIAEGYSVSREKKESFPLTVTSAQKNPTAFYLCASRNRDEVETQYFGPGTRLLVL.

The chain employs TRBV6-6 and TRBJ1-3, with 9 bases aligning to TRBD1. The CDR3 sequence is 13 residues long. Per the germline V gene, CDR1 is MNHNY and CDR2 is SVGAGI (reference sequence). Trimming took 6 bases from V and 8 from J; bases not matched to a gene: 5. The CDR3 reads CASSRDREDTIYF. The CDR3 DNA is TGTGCCAGCAGCCGGGACAGGGAAGACACCATATATTTT.

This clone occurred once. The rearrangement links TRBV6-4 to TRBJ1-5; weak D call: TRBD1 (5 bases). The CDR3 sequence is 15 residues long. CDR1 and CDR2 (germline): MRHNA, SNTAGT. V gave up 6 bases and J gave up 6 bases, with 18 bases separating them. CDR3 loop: CASRPGPGDSQPQHF. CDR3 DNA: TGTGCCAGCAGACCCGGACCCGGGGACTCTCAGCCCCAGCATTTT.

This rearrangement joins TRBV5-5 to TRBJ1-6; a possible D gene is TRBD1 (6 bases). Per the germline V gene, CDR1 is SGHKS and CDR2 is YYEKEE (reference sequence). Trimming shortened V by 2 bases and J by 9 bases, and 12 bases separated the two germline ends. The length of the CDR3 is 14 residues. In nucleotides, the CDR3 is TGTGCCAGCAGCTTCCTGGACAGAGGTTCACCCCTCCACTTT. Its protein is CASSFLDRGSPLHF.

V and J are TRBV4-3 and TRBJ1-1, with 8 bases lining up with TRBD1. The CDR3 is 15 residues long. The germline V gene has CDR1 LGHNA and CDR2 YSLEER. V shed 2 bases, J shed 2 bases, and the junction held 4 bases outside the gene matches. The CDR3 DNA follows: TGCGCCAGCAGCCAAACGACAGGGGCAAACACTGAAGCTTTCTTT. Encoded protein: CASSQTTGANTEAFF.

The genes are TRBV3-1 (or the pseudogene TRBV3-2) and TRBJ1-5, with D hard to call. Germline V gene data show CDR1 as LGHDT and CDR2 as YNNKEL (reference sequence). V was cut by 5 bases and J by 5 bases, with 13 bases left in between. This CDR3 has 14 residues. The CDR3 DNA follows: TGTGCCAGCAGCGAACACAGCGGTGATCAGCCCCAGCATTTT. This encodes CASSEHSGDQPQHF.

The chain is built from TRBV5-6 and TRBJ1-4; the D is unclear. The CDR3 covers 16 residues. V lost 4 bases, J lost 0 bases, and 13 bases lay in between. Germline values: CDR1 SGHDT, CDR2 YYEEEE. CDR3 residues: CASSSHRGATNEKLFF. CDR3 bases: TGTGCCAGCAGCAGCCACCGAGGTGCAACTAATGAAAAACTGTTTTTT.

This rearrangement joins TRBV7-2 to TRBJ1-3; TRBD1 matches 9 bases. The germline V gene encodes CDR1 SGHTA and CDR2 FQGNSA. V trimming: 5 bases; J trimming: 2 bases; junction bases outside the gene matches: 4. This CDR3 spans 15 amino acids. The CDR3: CASSRTGGPGNTIYF. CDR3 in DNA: TGTGCCAGCAGCCGTACAGGGGGCCCTGGAAACACCATATATTTT. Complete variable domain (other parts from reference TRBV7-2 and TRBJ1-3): GAGVSQSPSNKVTEKGKDVELRCDPISGHTALYWYRQSLGQGLEFLIYFQGNSAPDKSGLPSDRFSAERTGGSVSTLTIQRTQQEDSAVYLCASSRTGGPGNTIYFGEGSWLTVV.

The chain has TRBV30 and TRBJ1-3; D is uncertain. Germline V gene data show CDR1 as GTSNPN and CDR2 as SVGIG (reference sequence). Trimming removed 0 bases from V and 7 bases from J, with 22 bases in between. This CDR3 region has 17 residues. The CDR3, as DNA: TGTGCCTGGAGTGTGTCCTTGCGGTTCCCAACGGCGAACACCATATATTTT. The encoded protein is CAWSVSLRFPTANTIYF.

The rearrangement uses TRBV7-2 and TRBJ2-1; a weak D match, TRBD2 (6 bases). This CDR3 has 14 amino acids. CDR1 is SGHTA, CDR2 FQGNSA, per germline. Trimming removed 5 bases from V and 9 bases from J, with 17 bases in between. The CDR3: CASSIGGSAVEQFF. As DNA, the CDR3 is TGTGCCAGCAGCATCGGGGGTTCGGCCGTTGAGCAGTTCTTC.

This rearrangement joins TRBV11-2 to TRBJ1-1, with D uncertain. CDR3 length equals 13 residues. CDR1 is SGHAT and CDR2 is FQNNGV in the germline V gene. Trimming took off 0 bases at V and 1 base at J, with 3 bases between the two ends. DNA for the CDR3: TGTGCCAGCAGCTTAGAGGGGAACACTGAAGCTTTCTTT. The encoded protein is CASSLEGNTEAFF.

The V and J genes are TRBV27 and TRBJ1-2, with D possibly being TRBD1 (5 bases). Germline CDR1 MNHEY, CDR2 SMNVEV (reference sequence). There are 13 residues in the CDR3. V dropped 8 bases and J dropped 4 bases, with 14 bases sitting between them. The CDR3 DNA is TGTGCCAGCGGGGCGGCCGGCCCCTATGGCTACACCTTC. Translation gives CASGAAGPYGYTF.

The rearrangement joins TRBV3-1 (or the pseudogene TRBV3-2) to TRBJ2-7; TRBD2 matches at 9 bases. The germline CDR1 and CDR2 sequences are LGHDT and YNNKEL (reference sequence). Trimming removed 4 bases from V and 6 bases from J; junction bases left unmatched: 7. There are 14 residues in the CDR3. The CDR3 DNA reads TGTGCCAGCAGCCCGATGGCGGGGGGGAGCGAGCAGTACTTC. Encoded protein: CASSPMAGGSEQYF.

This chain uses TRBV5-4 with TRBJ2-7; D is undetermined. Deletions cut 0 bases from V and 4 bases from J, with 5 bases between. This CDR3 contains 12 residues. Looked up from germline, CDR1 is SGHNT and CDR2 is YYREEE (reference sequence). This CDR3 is CASSLDRYEQYF. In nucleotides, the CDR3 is TGTGCCAGCAGCTTGGATCGGTACGAGCAGTACTTC.

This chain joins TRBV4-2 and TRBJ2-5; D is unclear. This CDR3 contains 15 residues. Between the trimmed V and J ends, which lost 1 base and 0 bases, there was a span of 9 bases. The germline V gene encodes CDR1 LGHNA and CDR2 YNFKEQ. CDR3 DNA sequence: TGTGCCAGCAGCCAAGCCATTGGGGACCAAGAGACCCAGTACTTC. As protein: CASSQAIGDQETQYF.

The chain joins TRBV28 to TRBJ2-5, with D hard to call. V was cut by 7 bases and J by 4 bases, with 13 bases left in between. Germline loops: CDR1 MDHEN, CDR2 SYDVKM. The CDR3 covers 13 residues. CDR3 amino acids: CASTTGAAETQYF. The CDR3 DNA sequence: TGTGCCAGCACTACGGGCGCAGCAGAGACCCAGTACTTC.

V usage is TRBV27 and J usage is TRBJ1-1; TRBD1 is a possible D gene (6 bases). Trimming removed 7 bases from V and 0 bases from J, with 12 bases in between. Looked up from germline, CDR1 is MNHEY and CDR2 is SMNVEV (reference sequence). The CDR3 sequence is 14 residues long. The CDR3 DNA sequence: TGTGCCAGCACACCAGGACAGCTGAACACTGAAGCTTTCTTT. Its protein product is CASTPGQLNTEAFF.

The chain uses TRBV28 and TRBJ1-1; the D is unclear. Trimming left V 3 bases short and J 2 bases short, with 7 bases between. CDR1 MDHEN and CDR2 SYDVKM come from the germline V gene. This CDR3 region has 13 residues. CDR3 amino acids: CASSLYGNTEAFF. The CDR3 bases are TGTGCCAGCAGTTTGTACGGAAACACTGAAGCTTTCTTT.

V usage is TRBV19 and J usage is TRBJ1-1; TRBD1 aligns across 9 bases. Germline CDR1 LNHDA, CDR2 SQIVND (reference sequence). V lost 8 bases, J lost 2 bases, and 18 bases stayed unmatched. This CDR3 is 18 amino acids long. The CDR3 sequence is CASGKPRDRVWDNTEAFF. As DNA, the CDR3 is TGTGCCAGTGGAAAGCCCCGGGACAGGGTCTGGGACAACACTGAAGCTTTCTTT. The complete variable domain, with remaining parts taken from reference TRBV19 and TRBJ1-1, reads DGGITQSPKYLFRKEGQNVTLSCEQNLNHDAMYWYRQDPGQGLRLIYYSQIVNDFQKGDIAEGYSVSREKKESFPLTVTSAQKNPTAFYLCASGKPRDRVWDNTEAFFGQGTRLTVV.

Here the CDR3 reads CASSDTEAFF. The CDR3 DNA reads as TGTGCCAGCAGTGACACTGAAGCTTTCTTT. This chain joins TRBV12-3 or TRBV12-4 and TRBJ1-1; D not resolved. Trimming left V 5 bases short and J 3 bases short, with 1 base between. This CDR3 is 10 amino acids long.

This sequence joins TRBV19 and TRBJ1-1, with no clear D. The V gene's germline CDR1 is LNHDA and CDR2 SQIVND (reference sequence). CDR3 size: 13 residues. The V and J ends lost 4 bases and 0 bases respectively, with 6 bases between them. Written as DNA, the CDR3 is TGTGCCAGTAGTACGGCCCTGAACACTGAAGCTTTCTTT. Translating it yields CASSTALNTEAFF.

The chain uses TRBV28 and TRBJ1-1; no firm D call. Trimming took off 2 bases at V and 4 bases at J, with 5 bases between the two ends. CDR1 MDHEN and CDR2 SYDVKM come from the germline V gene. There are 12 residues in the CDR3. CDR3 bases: TGTGCCAGCAGTTTAATCCGCACTGAAGCTTTCTTT. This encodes CASSLIRTEAFF.

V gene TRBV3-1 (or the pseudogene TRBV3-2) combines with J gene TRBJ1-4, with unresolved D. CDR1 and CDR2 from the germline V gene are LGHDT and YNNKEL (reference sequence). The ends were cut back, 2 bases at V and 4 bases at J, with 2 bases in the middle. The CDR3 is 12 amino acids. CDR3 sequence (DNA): TGTGCCAGCAGCCAATATAATGAAAAACTGTTTTTT. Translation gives CASSQYNEKLFF.

The DNA for the CDR3 is TGCGCCAGCTCCTTGCAAGGGCTAGCGGGAGTCAGCGGGGAGCTGTTTTTT. Protein: CASSLQGLAGVSGELFF. V gene TRBV5-1 combines with J gene TRBJ2-2, with TRBD2 identical over 10 bases. The V gene's germline CDR1 is SGHRS and CDR2 YFSETQ. V lost 7 bases, J lost 7 bases, and 16 bases stayed unmatched. This CDR3 has 17 amino acids. The complete variable domain, with remaining parts taken from reference TRBV5-1 and TRBJ2-2, reads KAGVTQTPRYLIKTRGQQVTLSCSPISGHRSVSWYQQTPGQGLQFLFEYFSETQRNKGNFPGRFSGRQFSNSRSEMNVSTLELGDSALYLCASSLQGLAGVSGELFFGEGSRLTVL.

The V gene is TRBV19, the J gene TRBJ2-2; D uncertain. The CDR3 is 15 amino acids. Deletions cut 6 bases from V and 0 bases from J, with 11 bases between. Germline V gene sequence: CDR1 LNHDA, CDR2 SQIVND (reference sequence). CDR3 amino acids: CASRRQVANTGELFF. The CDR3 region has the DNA TGTGCCAGTAGGAGACAAGTCGCGAACACCGGGGAGCTGTTTTTT.

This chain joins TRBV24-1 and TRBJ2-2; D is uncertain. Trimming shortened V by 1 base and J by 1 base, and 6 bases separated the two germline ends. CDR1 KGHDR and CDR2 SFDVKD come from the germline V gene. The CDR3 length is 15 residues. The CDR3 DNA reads TGTGCCACCAGTGATTTAGTAGTGAACACCGGGGAGCTGTTTTTT. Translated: CATSDLVVNTGELFF.

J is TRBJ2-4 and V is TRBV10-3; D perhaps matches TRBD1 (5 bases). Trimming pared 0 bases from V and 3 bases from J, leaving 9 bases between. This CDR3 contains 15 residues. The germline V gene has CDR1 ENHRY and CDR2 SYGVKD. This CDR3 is CAISESGLGKNIQYF. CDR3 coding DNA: TGTGCCATCAGTGAGTCGGGGCTGGGCAAAAACATTCAGTACTTC.

CDR3 in DNA: TGTGCCACGGGGGGGGATACGCAGTATTTT. Protein sequence: CATGGDTQYF. The V call is TRBV28, the J call TRBJ2-3; 8 nucleotides match TRBD2. Germline CDR1 and CDR2: MDHEN and SYDVKM. The J segment lost 6 bases and the V segment lost 10 bases, leaving 0 bases of the junction unmatched. The CDR3 runs to 10 residues.

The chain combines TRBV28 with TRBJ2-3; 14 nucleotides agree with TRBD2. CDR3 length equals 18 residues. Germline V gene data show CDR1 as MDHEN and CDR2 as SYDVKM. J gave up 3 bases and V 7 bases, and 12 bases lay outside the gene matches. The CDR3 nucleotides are TGTGCCAGCACCAGACTAGCGGGAGGGCCGTTTAGGACAGATACGCAGTATTTT. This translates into CASTRLAGGPFRTDTQYF.